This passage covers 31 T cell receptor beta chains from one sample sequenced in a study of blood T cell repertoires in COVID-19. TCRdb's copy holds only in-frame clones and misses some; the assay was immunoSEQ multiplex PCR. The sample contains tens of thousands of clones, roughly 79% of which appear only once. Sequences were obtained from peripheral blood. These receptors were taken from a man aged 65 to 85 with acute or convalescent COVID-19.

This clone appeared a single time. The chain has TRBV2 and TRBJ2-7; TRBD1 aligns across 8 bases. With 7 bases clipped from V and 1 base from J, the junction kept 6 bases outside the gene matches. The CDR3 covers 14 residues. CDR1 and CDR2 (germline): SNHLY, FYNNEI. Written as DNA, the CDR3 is TGTGCCAGCACTAAGACAGGGGCATCCTACGAGCAGTACTTC. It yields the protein CASTKTGASYEQYF.

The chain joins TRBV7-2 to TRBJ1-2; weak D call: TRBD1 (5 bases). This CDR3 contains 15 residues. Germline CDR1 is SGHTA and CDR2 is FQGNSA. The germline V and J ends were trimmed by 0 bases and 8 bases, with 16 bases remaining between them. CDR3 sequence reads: CASSLAIREVEGYTF. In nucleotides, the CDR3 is TGTGCCAGCAGCTTAGCGATCAGGGAGGTGGAAGGCTACACCTTC.

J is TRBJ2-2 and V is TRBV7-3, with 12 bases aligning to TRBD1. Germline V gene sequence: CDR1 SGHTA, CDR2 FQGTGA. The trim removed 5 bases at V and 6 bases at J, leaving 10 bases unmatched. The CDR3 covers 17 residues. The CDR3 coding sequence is TGTGCCAGCAGCGTGACCACCGGGACAGGGGGCTCCGGGGAGCTGTTTTTT. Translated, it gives CASSVTTGTGGSGELFF. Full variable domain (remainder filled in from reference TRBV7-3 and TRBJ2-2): GAGVSQTPSNKVTEKGKYVELRCDPISGHTALYWYRQSLGQGPEFLIYFQGTGAADDSGLPNDRFFAVRPEGSVSTLKIQRTERGDSAVYLCASSVTTGTGGSGELFFGEGSRLTVL.

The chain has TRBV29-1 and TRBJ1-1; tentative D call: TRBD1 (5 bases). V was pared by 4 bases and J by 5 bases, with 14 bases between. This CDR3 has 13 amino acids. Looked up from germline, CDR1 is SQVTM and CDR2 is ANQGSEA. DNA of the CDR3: TGCAGCGTTGTAAGGGACTCCGGGACTGAAGCTTTCTTT. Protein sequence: CSVVRDSGTEAFF. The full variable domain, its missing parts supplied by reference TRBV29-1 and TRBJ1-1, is SAVISQKPSRDICQRGTSLTIQCQVDSQVTMMFWYRQQPGQSLTLIATANQGSEATYESGFVIDKFPISRPNLTFSTLTVSNMSPEDSSIYLCSVVRDSGTEAFFGQGTRLTVV.

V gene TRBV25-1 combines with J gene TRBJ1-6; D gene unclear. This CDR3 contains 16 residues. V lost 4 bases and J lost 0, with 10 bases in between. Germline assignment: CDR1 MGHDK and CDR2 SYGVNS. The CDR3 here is CASSASKSSYNSPLHF. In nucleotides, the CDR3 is TGTGCCAGCAGTGCCTCGAAGAGCTCCTATAATTCACCCCTCCACTTT.

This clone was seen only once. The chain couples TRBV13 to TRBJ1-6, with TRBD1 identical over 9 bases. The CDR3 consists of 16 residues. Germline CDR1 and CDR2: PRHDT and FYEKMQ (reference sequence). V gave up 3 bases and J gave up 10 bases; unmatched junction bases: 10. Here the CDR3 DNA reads TGTGCCAGCAGCTTCGGGCTCGGGACAGGGAACTCACCCCTCCACTTT. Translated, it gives CASSFGLGTGNSPLHF. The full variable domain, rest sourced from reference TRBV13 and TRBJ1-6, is AAGVIQSPRHLIKEKRETATLKCYPIPRHDTVYWYQQGPGQDPQFLISFYEKMQSDKGSIPDRFSAQQFSDYHSELNMSSLELGDSALYFCASSFGLGTGNSPLHFGNGTRLTVT.

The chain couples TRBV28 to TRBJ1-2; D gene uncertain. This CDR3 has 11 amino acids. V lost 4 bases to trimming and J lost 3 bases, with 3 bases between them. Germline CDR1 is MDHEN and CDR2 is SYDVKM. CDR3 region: CASSSDYGYTF. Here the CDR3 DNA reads TGTGCCAGCAGTTCGGACTATGGCTACACCTTC.

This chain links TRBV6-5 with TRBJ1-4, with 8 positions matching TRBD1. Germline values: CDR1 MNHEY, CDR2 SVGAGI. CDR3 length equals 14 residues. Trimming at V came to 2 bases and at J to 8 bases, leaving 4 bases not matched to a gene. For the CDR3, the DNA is TGTGCCAGCAGTTACCGACAGGGGCGGGAAAAACTGTTTTTT. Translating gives CASSYRQGREKLFF.

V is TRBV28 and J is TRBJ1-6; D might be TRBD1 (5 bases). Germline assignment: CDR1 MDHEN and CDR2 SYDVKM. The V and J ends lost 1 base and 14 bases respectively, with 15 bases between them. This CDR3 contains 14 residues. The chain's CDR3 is CASSLLEVRGSLHF. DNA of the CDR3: TGTGCCAGCAGTTTATTAGAGGTCCGGGGGTCCCTCCACTTT.

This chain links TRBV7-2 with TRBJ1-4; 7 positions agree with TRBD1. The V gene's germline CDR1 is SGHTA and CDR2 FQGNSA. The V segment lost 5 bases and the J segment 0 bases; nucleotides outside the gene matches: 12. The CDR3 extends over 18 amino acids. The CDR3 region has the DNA TGTGCCAGCAGCAACTGGGACAGCAGTCTTGCAACTAATGAAAAACTGTTTTTT. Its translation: CASSNWDSSLATNEKLFF.

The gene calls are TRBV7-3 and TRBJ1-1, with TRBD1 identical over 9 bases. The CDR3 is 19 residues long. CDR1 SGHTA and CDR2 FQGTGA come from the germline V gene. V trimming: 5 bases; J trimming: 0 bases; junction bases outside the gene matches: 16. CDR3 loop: CASSPRGPGTGILNTEAFF. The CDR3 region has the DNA TGTGCCAGCAGCCCCCGAGGCCCTGGGACAGGGATTTTGAACACTGAAGCTTTCTTT.

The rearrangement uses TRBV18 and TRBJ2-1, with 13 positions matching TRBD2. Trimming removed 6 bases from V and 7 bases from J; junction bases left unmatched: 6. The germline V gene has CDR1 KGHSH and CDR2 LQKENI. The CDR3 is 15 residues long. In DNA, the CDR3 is TGTGCCAGCTCGAGGACTAGCGGGAGTTTAAATGAGCAGTTCTTC. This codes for CASSRTSGSLNEQFF.

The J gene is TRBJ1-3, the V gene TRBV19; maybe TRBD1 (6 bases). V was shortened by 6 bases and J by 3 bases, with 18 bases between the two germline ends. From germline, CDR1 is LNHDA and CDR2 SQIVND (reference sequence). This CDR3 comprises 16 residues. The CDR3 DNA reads TGTGCCAGTAGATCGACAGGCCGCGACGATGGAAACACCATATATTTT. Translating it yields CASRSTGRDDGNTIYF.

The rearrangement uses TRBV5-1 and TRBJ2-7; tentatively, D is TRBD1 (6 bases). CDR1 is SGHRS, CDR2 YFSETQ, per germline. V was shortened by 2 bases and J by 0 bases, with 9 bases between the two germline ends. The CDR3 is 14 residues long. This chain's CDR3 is CASSLRDNSYEQYF. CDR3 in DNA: TGCGCCAGCAGCTTAAGGGACAACTCCTACGAGCAGTACTTC.

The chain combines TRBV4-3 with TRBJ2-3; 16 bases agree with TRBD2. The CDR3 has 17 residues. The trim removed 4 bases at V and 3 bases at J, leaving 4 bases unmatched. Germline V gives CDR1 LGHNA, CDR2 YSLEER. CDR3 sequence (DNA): TGCGCCAGCAGCCCGGGACTAGCGGGAGGGGATACAGATACGCAGTATTTT. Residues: CASSPGLAGGDTDTQYF.

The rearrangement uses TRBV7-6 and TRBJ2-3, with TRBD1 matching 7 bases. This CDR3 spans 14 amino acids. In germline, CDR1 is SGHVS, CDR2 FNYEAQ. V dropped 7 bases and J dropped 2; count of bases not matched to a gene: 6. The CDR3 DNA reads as TGTGCCAGCACCCTACAGGGGATCACAGATACGCAGTATTTT. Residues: CASTLQGITDTQYF.

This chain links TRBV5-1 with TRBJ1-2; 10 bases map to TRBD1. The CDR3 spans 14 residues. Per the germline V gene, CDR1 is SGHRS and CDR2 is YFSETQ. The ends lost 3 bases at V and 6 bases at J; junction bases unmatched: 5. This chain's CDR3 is CASSSQTGGNGYTF. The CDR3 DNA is TGCGCCAGCAGCTCCCAGACAGGGGGCAATGGCTACACCTTC.

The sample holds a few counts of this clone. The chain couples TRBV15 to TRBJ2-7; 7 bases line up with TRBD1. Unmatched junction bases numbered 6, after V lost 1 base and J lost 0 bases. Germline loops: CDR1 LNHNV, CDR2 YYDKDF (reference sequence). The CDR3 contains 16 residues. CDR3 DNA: TGTGCCACCAGCAGAGGTGGGCAGGGGGTCTCCTACGAGCAGTACTTC. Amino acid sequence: CATSRGGQGVSYEQYF. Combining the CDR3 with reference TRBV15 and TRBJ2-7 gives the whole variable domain DAMVIQNPRYQVTQFGKPVTLSCSQTLNHNVMYWYQQKSSQAPKLLFHYYDKDFNNEADTPDNFQSRRPNTSFCFLDIRSPGLGDTAMYLCATSRGGQGVSYEQYFGPGTRLTVT.

CDR3 region: CASSRSGQSNQPQHF. Written as DNA, the CDR3 is TGTGCCAGCAGTAGAAGCGGTCAGAGCAATCAGCCCCAGCATTTT. The V and J genes are TRBV27 and TRBJ1-5; D gene unclear. Germline V gene lookup returns CDR1 MNHEY and CDR2 SMNVEV (reference sequence). Trimming stripped 5 bases from V and 1 base from J, with 12 bases between. The CDR3 is made up of 15 amino acids.

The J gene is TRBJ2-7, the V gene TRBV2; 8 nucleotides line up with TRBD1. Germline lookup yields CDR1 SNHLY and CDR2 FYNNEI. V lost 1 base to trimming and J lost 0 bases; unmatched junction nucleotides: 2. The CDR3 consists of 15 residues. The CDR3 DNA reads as TGTGCCAGCAGTGAAGAGGGGACAGGCTCCTACGAGCAGTACTTC. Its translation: CASSEEGTGSYEQYF.

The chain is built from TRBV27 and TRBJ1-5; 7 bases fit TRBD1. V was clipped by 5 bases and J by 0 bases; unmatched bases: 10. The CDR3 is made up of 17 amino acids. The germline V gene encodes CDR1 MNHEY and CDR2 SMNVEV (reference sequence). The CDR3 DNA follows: TGTGCCAGCAGTCCGGGACAGCTACTCCATAGCAATCAGCCCCAGCATTTT. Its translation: CASSPGQLLHSNQPQHF.

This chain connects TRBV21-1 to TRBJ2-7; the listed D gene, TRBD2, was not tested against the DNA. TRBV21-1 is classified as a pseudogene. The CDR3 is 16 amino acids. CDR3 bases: TGTGCCAGCAGCCTGCGTCTAGCGGGAATTCCAGGAGAGCAGTACTTC. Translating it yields CASSLRLAGIPGEQYF.

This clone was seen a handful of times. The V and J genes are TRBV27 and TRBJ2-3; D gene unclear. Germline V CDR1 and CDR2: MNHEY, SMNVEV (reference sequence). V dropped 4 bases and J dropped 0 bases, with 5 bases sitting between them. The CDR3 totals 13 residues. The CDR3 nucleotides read TGTGCCAGCAGTTCAATTAGCACAGATACGCAGTATTTT. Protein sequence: CASSSISTDTQYF.

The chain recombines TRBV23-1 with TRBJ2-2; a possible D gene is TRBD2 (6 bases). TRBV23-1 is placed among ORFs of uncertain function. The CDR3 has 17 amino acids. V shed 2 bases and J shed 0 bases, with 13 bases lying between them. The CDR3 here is CASSQEEEGSNTGELFF. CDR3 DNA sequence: TGCGCCAGCAGTCAAGAGGAGGAGGGGTCGAACACCGGGGAGCTGTTTTTT.

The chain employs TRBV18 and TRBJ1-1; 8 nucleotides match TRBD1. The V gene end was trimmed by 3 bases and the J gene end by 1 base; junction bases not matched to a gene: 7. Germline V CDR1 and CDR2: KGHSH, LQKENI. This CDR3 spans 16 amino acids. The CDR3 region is CASSPRSGGTNTEAFF. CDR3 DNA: TGTGCCAGCTCACCTCGGTCAGGGGGCACGAACACTGAAGCTTTCTTT.

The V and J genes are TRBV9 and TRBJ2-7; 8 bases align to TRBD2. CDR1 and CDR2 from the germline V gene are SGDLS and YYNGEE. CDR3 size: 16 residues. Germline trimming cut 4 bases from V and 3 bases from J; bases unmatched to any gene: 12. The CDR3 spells CASSSKGGRFCYEQYF. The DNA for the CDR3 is TGTGCCAGCAGCTCCAAAGGCGGGAGGTTCTGCTACGAGCAGTACTTC.

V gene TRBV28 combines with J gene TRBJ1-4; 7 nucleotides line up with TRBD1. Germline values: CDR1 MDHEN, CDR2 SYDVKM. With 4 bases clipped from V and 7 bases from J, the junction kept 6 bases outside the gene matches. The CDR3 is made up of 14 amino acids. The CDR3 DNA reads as TGTGCCAGCAGTTCGGGACAGACGGCTGAAAAACTGTTTTTT. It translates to CASSSGQTAEKLFF.

The CDR3, as DNA: TGTGCCAGCAGCTGGAACAGGGGGCAAGAGACCCAGTACTTC. It is translated as CASSWNRGQETQYF. The J gene is TRBJ2-5, the V gene TRBV5-4, with TRBD1 matching over 8 bases. The V gene end was trimmed by 3 bases and the J gene end by 2 bases; junction bases not matched to a gene: 3. The CDR3 is 14 amino acids. Germline V lookup: CDR1 SGHNT, CDR2 YYREEE (reference sequence).

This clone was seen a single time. The CDR3 reads CASTLGATDTQYF. For the CDR3, the DNA is TGTGCCAGCACCTTGGGGGCCACAGATACGCAGTATTTT. The chain links TRBV7-9 to TRBJ2-3; possible D gene TRBD1, 6 bases. The CDR3 extends over 13 amino acids. V gave up 7 bases and J gave up 2 bases, with 10 bases separating them. Germline V gene lookup returns CDR1 SEHNR and CDR2 FQNEAQ (reference sequence).

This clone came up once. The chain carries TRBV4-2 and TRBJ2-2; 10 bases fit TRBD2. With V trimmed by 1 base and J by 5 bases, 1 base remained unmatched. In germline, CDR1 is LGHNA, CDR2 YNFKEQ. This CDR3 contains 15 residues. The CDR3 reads CASSQGAGGTGELFF. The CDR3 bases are TGTGCCAGCAGCCAAGGAGCGGGAGGGACCGGGGAGCTGTTTTTT.

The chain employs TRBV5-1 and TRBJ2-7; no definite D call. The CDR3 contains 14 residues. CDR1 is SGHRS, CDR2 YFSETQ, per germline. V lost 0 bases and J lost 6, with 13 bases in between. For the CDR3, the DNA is TGCGCCAGCAGCTTGGCCGCTGTCGTCGGCGAGCAGTACTTC. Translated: CASSLAAVVGEQYF. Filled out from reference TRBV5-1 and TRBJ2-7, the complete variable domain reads KAGVTQTPRYLIKTRGQQVTLSCSPISGHRSVSWYQQTPGQGLQFLFEYFSETQRNKGNFPGRFSGRQFSNSRSEMNVSTLELGDSALYLCASSLAAVVGEQYFGPGTRLTVT.